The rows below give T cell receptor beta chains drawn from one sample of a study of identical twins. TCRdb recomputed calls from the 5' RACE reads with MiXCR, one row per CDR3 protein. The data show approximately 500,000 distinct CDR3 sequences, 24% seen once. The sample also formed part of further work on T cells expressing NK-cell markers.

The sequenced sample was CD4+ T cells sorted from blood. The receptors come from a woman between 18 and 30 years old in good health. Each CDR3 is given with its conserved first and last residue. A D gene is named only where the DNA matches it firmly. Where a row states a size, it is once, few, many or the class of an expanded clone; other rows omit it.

CDR3 DNA: TGTGCCAGCAGTGAACCAGGGACTAGCGGGATACCTCTCACGCAGTATTTT; CDR3 protein: CASSEPGTSGIPLTQYF; clone size: .; V gene: TRBV6-1; J gene: TRBJ2-3; D gene: TRBD2
CDR3 DNA: TGCAGTGCTAGTGGGCCGGGAGCCTCCTACGAGCAGTACTTC; CDR3 protein: CSASGPGASYEQYF; clone size: few; V gene: TRBV20-1; J gene: TRBJ2-7; D gene: .
CDR3 DNA: TGCGCCAGCAGCCGTCACGACAGGATTATTAGAGATACGCAGTATTTT; CDR3 protein: CASSRHDRIIRDTQYF; clone size: .; V gene: TRBV5-1; J gene: TRBJ2-3; D gene: .
CDR3 DNA: TGCGCCAGCAGTGAGGGGGGCTCAGGAACCGGGGAGCTGTTTTTT; CDR3 protein: CASSEGGSGTGELFF; clone size: .; V gene: TRBV10-1; J gene: TRBJ2-2; D gene: .
CDR3 DNA: TGTGCCAGCAGTTACGGTCGCTACAGACAGGATCAGCCCCAGCATTTT; CDR3 protein: CASSYGRYRQDQPQHF; clone size: few; V gene: TRBV6-2/TRBV6-3; J gene: TRBJ1-5; D gene: .
CDR3 DNA: TGTGCCACCAGTTTCGGGGGGGCCAATGAGCAGTTCTTC; CDR3 protein: CATSFGGANEQFF; clone size: .; V gene: TRBV24-1; J gene: TRBJ2-1; D gene: TRBD2
CDR3 DNA: TGTGCCTGGAGCCTACAGTCGGACACTGAAGCTTTCTTT; CDR3 protein: CAWSLQSDTEAFF; clone size: many; V gene: TRBV30; J gene: TRBJ1-1; D gene: .
CDR3 DNA: TGCGCCAGCAACCTGGGACAGGGGGCTGGTAACACTGAAGCTTTCTTT; CDR3 protein: CASNLGQGAGNTEAFF; clone size: .; V gene: TRBV5-1; J gene: TRBJ1-1; D gene: TRBD1
CDR3 DNA: TGTGCCAGCAGTCCACCGTACAGGGTCCGGGGCTACACCTTC; CDR3 protein: CASSPPYRVRGYTF; clone size: .; V gene: TRBV12-3/TRBV12-4; J gene: TRBJ1-2; D gene: .
CDR3 DNA: TGTGCCAGCAGCTTCCACTCCGCACTTGGCACTGAAGCTTTCTTT; CDR3 protein: CASSFHSALGTEAFF; clone size: few; V gene: TRBV6-1; J gene: TRBJ1-1; D gene: .
CDR3 DNA: TGTGCCAGCAGTACTCGACTAGCGGGAGAATCTGGGGCCAACGTCCTGACTTTC; CDR3 protein: CASSTRLAGESGANVLTF; clone size: once; V gene: TRBV12-3/TRBV12-4; J gene: TRBJ2-6; D gene: TRBD2